This record looks at one T cell receptor (beta chain) sequence and its context. TCR beta VDJ and CDR3 profiles were obtained from a genomic DNA template. In TCRdb, the reads were re-called with MiXCR into one record per CDR3 protein. The table lists approximately 200,000 distinct CDR3 sequences, under 50% of them singletons. This record comes from a study of CD8+CD57+ T cells in acquired aplastic anemia. Across the study: An average of around 3.5 ug of DNA was obtained from sorted CD4+ and CD8+ cells.

The CDR3 spans 16 residues. Germline CDR1 SGHNT, CDR2 YENEEA. Trimming left V 1 base short and J 3 bases short, with 16 bases between. The authors sequenced patients whose flow cytometry had shown CD8+CD57+ cell expansion. Blood was sampled before the patients had received any therapy. The clonotype originates from a human donor with aplastic anemia. Input material: sorted CD4+, CD8+, or CD8+CD57+ T cells (not recorded which) from PBMCs. The rearrangement uses TRBV11-3 and TRBJ2-7; D gene unclear. CDR3 nucleotide sequence: TGTGCCAGCAGCTTAGTAGTGGTGGTCAATTACTACGAGCAGTACTTC. It is translated as CASSLVVVVNYYEQYF.